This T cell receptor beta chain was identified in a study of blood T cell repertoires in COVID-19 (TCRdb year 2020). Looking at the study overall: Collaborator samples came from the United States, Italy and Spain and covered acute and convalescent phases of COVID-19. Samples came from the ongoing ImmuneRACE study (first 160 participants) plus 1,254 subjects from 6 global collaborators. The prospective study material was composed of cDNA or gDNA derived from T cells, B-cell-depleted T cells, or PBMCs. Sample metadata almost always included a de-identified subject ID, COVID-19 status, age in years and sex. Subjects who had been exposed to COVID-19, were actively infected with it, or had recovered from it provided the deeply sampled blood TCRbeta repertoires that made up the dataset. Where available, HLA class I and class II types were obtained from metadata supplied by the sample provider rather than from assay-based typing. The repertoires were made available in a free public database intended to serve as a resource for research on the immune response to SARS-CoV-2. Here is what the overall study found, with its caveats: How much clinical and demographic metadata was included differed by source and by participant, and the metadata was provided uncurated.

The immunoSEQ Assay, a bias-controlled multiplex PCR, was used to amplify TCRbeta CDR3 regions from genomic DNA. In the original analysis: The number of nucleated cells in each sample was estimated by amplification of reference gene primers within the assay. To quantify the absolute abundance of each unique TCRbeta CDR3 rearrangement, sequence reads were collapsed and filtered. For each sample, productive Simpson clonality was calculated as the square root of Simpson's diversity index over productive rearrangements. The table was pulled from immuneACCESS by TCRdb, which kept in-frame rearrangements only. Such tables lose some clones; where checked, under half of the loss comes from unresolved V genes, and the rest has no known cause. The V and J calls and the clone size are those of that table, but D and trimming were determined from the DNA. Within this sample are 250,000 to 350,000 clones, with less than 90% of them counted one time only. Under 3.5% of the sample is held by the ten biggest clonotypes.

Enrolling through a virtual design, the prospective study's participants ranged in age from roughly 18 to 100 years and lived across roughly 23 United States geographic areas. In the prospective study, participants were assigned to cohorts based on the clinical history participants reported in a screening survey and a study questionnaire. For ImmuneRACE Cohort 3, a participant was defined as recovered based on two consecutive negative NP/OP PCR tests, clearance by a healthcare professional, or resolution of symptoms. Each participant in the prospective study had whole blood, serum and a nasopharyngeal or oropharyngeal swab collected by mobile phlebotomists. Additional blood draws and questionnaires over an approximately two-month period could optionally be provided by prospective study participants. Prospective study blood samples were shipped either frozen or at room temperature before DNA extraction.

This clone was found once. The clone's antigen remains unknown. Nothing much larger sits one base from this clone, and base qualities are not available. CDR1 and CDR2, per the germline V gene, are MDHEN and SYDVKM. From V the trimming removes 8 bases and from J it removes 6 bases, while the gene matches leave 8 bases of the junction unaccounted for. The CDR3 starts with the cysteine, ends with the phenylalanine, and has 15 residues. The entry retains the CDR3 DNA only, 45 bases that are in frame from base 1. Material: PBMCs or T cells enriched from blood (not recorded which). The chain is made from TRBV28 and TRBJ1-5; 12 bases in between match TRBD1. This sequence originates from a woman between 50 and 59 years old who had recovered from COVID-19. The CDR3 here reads CASGGTGGFSQPQHF. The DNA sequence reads TGTGCCAGCGGGGGGACAGGGGGCTTCAGTCAGCCCCAGCATTTT. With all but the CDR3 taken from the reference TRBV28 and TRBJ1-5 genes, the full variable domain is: DVKVTQSSRYLVKRTGEKVFLECVQDMDHENMFWYRQDPGLGLRLIYFSYDVKMKEKGDIPEGYSVSREKKERFSLILESASTNQTSMYLCASGGTGGFSQPQHFGDGTRLSIL.